This TCR beta chain was profiled in a study of T cell repertoires in cytomegalovirus infection. Regarding the study as a whole: Ex vivo responses were dominated by HLA-C-restricted CMV-specific TCR beta clonotypes.

A single record per CDR3 protein comes from TCRdb applying MiXCR to the reads. The sample gives approximately 590,000 distinct CDR3 sequences, approximately 40% of which show up once; over 45% is in the top ten. On this clonotype itself: Its matching antigen is unknown.

Germline CDR1 MDHEN, CDR2 SYDVKM. CDR3 size: 15 residues. V lost 7 bases, J lost 7 bases, and 20 bases lay in between. The chain has TRBV28 and TRBJ2-1; tentative D call: TRBD2 (7 bases). The sample in question was cultured PBMCs, obtained from culture after CMV antigen stimulation. The sequence came from a human donor in good health (CMV status not recorded). Some clones in this sample may be carry-over from other donors' samples. The CDR3 sequence: CASTLRGGGGNEQFF. CDR3 DNA sequence: TGTGCCAGCACCCTTCGAGGAGGGGGGGGGAATGAGCAGTTCTTC.